This TCR beta chain derives from a study of glioma-infiltrating T cells after dendritic cell vaccination. The repertoire was sequenced with immunoSEQ multiplex PCR; TCRdb's copy has only in-frame clones and lacks some. The repertoire holds about 73,000 clones, with approximately 80% as singletons. The V end was cut by 2 bases, the J end by 4 bases, with 15 bases between. Germline lookup yields CDR1 SGHRS and CDR2 YFSETQ. CDR3 length: 15 amino acids. Material: blood, obtained before dendritic cell vaccination. This TCR came from a human donor with glioblastoma. This chain joins TRBV5-1 and TRBJ1-2; no firm D call. CDR3 sequence reads: CASSFILAASYGYTF. CDR3 coding DNA: TGCGCCAGCAGCTTTATATTGGCGGCGAGCTATGGCTACACCTTC.